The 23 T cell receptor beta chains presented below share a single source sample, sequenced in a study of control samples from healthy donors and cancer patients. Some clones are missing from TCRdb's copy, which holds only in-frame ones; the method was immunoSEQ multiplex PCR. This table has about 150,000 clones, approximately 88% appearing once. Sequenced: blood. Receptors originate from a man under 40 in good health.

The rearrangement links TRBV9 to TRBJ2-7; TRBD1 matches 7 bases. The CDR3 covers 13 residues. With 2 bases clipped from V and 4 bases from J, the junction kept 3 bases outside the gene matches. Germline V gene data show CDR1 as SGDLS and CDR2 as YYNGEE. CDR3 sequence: CASSVQGEYEQYF. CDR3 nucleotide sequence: TGTGCCAGCAGCGTCCAGGGGGAGTACGAGCAGTACTTC.

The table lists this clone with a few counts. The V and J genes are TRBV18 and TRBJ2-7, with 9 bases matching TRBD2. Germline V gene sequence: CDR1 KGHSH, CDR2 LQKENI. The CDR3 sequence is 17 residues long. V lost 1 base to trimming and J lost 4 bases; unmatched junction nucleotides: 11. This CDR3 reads CASSPQDIGLAPYEQYF. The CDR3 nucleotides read TGTGCCAGCTCACCACAGGACATCGGACTAGCGCCTTACGAGCAGTACTTC. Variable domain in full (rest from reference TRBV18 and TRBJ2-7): NAGVMQNPRHLVRRRGQEARLRCSPMKGHSHVYWYRQLPEEGLKFMVYLQKENIIDESGMPKERFSAEFPKEGPSILRIQQVVRGDSAAYFCASSPQDIGLAPYEQYFGPGTRLTVT.

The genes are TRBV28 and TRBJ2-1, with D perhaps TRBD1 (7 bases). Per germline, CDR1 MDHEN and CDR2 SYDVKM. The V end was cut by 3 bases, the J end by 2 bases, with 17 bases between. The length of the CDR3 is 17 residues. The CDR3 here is CASSFPSRGDPYNEQFF. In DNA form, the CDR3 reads TGTGCCAGCAGTTTCCCATCCAGGGGGGATCCCTACAATGAGCAGTTCTTC.

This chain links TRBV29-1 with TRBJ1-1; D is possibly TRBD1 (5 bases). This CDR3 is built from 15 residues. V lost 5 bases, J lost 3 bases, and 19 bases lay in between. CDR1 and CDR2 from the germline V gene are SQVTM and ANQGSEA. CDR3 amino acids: CSVKPGSWRDTEAFF. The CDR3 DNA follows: TGCAGCGTTAAGCCAGGGAGCTGGAGGGACACTGAAGCTTTCTTT.

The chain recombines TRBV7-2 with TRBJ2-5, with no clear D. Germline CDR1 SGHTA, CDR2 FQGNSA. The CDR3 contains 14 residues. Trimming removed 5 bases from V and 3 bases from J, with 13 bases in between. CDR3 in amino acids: CASSVARNEETQYF. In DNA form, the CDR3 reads TGTGCCAGCAGCGTCGCCAGGAACGAAGAGACCCAGTACTTC.

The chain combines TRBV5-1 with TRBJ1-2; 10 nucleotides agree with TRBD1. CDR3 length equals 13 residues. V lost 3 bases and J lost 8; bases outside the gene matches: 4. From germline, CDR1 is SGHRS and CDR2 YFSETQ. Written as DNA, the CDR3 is TGCGCCAGCAGCTCGGACAGGGGGTCCGGCTACACCTTC. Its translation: CASSSDRGSGYTF.

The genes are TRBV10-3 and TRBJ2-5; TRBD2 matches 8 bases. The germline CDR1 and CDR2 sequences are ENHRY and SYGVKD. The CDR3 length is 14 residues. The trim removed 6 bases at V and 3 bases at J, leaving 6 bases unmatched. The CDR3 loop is CAISAPGGKETQYF. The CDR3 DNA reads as TGTGCCATCAGCGCCCCGGGGGGGAAAGAGACCCAGTACTTC.

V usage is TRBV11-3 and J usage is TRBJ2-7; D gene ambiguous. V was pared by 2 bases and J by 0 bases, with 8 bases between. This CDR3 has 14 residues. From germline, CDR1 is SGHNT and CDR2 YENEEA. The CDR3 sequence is CASSLTAISYEQYF. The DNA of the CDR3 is TGTGCCAGCAGCTTAACAGCCATCTCCTACGAGCAGTACTTC.

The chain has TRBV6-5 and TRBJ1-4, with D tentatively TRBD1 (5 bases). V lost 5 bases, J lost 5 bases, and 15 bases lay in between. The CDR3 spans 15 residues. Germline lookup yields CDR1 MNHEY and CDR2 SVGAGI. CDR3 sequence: CASSPPGGGNEKLFF. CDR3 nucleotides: TGTGCCAGCAGTCCCCCGGGGGGAGGGAATGAAAAACTGTTTTTT.

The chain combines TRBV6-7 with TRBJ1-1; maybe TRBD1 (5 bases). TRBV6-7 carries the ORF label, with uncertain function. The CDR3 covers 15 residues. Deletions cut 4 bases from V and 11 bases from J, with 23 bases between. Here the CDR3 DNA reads TGTGCCAGCAGTTCCTCACACCTCAGGGAGCTTCGGGCTTTCTTT. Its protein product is CASSSSHLRELRAFF.

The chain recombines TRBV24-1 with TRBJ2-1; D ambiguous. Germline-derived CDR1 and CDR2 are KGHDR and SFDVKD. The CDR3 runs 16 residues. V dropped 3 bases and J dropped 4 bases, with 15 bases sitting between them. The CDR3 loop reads CATSDPLGERYNEQFF. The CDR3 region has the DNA TGTGCCACCAGTGATCCCCTCGGCGAAAGATACAATGAGCAGTTCTTC.

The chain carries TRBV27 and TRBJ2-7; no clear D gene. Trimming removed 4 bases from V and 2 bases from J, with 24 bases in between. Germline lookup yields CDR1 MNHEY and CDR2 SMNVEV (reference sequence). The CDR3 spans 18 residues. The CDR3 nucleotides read TGTGCCAGCAGTTACTCCTCGGGCCCAGGCTCTCCTGCCTACGAGCAGTACTTC. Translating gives CASSYSSGPGSPAYEQYF.

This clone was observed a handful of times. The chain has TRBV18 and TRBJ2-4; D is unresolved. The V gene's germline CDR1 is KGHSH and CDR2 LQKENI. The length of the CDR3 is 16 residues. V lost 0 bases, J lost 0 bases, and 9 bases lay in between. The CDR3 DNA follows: TGTGCCAGCTCACCACCTCCGTCACTAGCCAAAAACATTCAGTACTTC. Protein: CASSPPPSLAKNIQYF.

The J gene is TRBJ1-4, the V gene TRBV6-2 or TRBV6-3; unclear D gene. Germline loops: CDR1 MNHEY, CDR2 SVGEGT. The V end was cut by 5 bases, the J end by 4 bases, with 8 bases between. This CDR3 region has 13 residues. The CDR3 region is CASSDWNNEKLFF. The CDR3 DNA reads TGTGCCAGCAGTGATTGGAATAATGAAAAACTGTTTTTT.

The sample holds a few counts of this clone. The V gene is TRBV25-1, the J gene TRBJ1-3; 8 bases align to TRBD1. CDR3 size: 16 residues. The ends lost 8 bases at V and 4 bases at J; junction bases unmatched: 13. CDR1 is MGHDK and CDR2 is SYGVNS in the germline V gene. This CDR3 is CASLGFGQGPGNTIYF. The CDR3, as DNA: TGTGCCAGCCTCGGGTTCGGACAGGGTCCGGGAAACACCATATATTTT.

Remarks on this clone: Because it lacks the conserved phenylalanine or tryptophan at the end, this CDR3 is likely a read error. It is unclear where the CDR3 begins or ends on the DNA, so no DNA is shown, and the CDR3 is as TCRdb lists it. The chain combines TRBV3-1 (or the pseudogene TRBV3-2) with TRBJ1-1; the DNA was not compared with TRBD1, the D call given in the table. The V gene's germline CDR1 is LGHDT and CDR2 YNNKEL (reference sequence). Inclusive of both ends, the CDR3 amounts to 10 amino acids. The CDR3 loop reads CASSHYTGLI.

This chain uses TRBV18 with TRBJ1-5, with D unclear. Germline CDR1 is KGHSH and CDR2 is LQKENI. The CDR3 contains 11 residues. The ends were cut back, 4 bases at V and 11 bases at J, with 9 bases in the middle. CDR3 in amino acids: CASSLGLAQHF. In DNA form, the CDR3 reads TGTGCCAGCTCACTCGGACTCGCCCAGCATTTT.

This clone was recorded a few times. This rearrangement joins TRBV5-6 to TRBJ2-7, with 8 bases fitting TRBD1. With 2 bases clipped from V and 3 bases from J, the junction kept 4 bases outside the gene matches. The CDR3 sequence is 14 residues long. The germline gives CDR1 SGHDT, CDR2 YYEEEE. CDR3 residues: CASSFLQGGYEQYF. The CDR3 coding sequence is TGTGCCAGCAGCTTTCTACAGGGGGGCTACGAGCAGTACTTC.

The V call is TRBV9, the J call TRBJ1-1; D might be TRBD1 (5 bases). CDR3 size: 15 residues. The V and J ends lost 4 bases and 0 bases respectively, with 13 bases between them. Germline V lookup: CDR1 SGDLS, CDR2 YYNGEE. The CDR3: CASSPRVTVNTEAFF. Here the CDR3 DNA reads TGTGCCAGCAGCCCAAGAGTGACAGTGAACACTGAAGCTTTCTTT.

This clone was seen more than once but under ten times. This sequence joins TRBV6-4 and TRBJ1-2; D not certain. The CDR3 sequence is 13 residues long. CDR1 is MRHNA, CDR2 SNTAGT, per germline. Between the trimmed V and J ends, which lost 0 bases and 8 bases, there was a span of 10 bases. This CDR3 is CASSDSRRGGYTF. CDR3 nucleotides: TGTGCCAGCAGTGACTCGAGACGAGGAGGCTACACCTTC.

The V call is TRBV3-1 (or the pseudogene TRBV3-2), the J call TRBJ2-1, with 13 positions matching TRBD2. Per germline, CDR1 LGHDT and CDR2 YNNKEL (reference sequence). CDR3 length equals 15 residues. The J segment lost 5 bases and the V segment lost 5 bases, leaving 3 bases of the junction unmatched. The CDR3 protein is CASSETSGGNNEQFF. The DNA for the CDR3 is TGTGCCAGCAGCGAGACTAGCGGGGGGAACAATGAGCAGTTCTTC.

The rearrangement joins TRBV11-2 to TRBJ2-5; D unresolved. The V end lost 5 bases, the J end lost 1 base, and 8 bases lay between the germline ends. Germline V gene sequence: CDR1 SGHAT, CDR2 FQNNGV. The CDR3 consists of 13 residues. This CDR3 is CASSPLGQETQYF. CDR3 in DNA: TGTGCCAGCAGCCCTCTCGGCCAAGAGACCCAGTACTTC. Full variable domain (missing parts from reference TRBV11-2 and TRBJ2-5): EAGVAQSPRYKIIEKRQSVAFWCNPISGHATLYWYQQILGQGPKLLIQFQNNGVVDDSQLPKDRFSAERLKGVDSTLKIQPAKLEDSAVYLCASSPLGQETQYFGPGTRLLVL.

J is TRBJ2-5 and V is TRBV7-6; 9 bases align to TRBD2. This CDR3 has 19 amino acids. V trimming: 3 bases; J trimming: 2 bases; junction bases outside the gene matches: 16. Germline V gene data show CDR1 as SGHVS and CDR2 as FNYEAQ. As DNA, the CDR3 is TGTGCCAGCAGCTTCACCGGGACTAGCTATGGGGCTCAACAAGAGACCCAGTACTTC. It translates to CASSFTGTSYGAQQETQYF.